This TCR beta chain was recorded in a study of T-cell memory formation after mild COVID-19. V dropped 1 base and J dropped 0; count of bases not matched to a gene: 10. The CDR3 runs to 20 residues. CDR1 and CDR2 (germline): MGHRA, YSYEKL. MiXCR, run by TCRdb on the 5' RACE reads, gives a single entry per CDR3 protein. This table holds 200,000 to 300,000 distinct CDR3 sequences, over 15% found once. This clonotype has more than one count but fewer than ten. The receptor's source is a young man who had mild COVID-19 (a few samples of this study predate the infection). Cell type and time point are not known. Sequencing was done on a sample of PBMCs or a T cell subset sorted from them (not recorded which). The chain links TRBV4-1 to TRBJ2-2, with 11 bases lining up with TRBD2. The CDR3 sequence is CASSQVGLAGGRTNTGELFF. CDR3 bases: TGCGCCAGCAGCCAAGTTGGCCTAGCGGGGGGCCGGACGAACACCGGGGAGCTGTTTTTT.